The clone carrying this TCR beta chain appeared a single time. Its matching antigen is unknown. Possible read error: a much larger clone is one base away. Libraries for naive CD8 T cells, which were made from approximately 20,000 to 980,000 sorted cells, drew on 10%, 30% or 50% of the RNA. The length of the CDR3 is 16 residues. Germline V gene lookup returns CDR1 SSHAT and CDR2 FNYEAQ (reference sequence). Trimming removed 11 bases at V and 4 bases at J, with 25 bases between. This sample was included in a study of molecular identifiers for immune sequencing clone quantification. Study summary: In replicates, RNA from approximately 22,000 or 94,000 naive CD8 cells was split five ways, four sequenced. Findings and caveats of the study: Among more than 850,000 naive cells, spiked Jurkat TCR RNA from a single cell was reportedly detectable.

Previously described methods and listed TCR primers produced bulk TCR libraries. TCRdb re-called the PCR reads through MiXCR, storing one row per CDR3 protein. Among some 320,000 distinct CDR3 sequences listed, about 22% were seen once. Sequenced input: naive CD8+ T cells from blood, with Jurkat cell RNA spiked in. Specified subset: FACS-sorted CD8+CD4-CCR7+CD45RA+ naive T cells. The sequence was obtained from a human donor in good health. Some libraries in this study had Jurkat cell RNA spiked in. This chain joins TRBV7-7 and TRBJ2-3; D unclear. CDR3 amino acids: CAGILTPAFHSDTQYF. CDR3 nucleotides: TGTGCCGGCATCCTGACACCGGCCTTTCATTCAGATACGCAGTATTTT.